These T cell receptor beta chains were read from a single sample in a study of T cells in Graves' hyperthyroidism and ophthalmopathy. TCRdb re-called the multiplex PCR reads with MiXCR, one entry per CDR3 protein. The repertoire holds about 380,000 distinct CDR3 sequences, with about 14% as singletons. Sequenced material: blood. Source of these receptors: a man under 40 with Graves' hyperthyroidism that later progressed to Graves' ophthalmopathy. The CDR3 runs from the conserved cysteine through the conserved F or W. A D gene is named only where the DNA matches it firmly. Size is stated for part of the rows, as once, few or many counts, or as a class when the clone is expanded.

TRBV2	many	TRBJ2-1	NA	CASSLYNEQFF	TGTGCCAGCAGCCTATACAATGAGCAGTTCTTC
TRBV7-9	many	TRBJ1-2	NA	CASLSRHEGSLYGYTF	TGTGCCAGCTTATCTCGACACGAGGGCTCCCTTTATGGCTACACCTTC
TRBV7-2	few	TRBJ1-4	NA	CASSPREGSNEKLFF	TGTGCCAGCAGCCCTAGGGAGGGATCTAATGAAAAACTGTTTTTT
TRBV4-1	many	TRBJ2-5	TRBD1	CASSPTGGMETQYF	TGCGCCAGCAGCCCGACAGGGGGCATGGAGACCCAGTACTTC
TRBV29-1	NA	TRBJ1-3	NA	CSARTDAGNTIYF	TGCAGCGCCCGGACTGATGCTGGAAACACCATATATTTT
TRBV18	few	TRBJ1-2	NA	CASSPGHGGYGYTF	TGTGCCAGCTCACCGGGACATGGGGGATATGGCTACACCTTC
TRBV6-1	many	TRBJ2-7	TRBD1	CASRTTGEKDYEQYF	TGTGCCAGCAGAACGACAGGGGAAAAGGACTACGAGCAGTACTTC
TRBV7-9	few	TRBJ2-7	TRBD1	CASRETGTASYEQYF	TGTGCCAGCAGGGAAACCGGGACAGCCAGCTACGAGCAGTACTTC
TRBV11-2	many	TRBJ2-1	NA	CASSLPGTPIGEQFF	TGTGCCAGCAGCTTACCGGGGACTCCTATTGGTGAGCAGTTCTTC
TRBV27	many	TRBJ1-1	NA	CATQSDLQNTEAFF	TGTGCCACACAGTCGGACTTACAGAACACTGAAGCTTTCTTT
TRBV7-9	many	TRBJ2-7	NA	CASSPGQPEQYF	TGTGCCAGCAGCCCAGGACAGCCAGAGCAGTACTTC
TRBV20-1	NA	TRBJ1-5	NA	CSARKGGVGQPQHF	TGCAGTGCTAGAAAGGGTGGCGTGGGTCAGCCCCAGCATTTT
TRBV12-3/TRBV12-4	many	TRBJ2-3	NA	CASISSANRRDTQYF	TGTGCCAGCATCAGTAGCGCCAACCGGCGGGATACGCAGTATTTT
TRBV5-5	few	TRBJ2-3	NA	CASRGGSLTDTQYF	TGTGCCAGCAGGGGGGGTTCCCTCACAGATACGCAGTATTTT
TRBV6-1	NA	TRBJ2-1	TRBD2	CASSETSGADFRFF	TGTGCCAGCAGTGAGACTAGCGGGGCAGATTTCAGGTTCTTC
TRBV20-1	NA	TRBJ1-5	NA	CSARGLPNQPQHF	TGCAGTGCCCGGGGGCTCCCCAATCAGCCCCAGCATTTT
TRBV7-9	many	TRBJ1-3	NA	CASSSSDVSSGNTIYF	TGTGCCAGCAGCTCGTCGGACGTAAGCTCTGGAAACACCATATATTTT
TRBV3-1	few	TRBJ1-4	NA	CASNSRGYEKLFF	TGTGCCAGCAACTCCAGGGGTTATGAAAAACTGTTTTTT
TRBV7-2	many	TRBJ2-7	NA	CASSSDTYEQYF	TGTGCCAGCAGCTCGGACACCTACGAGCAGTACTTC
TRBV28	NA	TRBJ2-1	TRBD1	CASSSRTGGPYNEQFF	TGTGCCAGCAGTTCTAGGACAGGGGGACCCTACAATGAGCAGTTCTTC
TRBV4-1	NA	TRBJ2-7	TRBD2	CASSQELAGARGQYF	TGCGCCAGCAGCCAAGAACTAGCGGGGGCCCGGGGGCAGTACTTC
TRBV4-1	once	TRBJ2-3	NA	CASSQTGVFDTQYF	TGCGCCAGCAGCCAGACGGGGGTTTTTGATACGCAGTATTTT
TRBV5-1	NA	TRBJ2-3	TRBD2	CASNPLAGRHTDTQYF	TGCGCCAGCAACCCATTAGCGGGCCGACACACAGATACGCAGTATTTT
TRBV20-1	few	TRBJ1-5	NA	CSARNSGGPFNQPQHF	TGCAGTGCTAGAAACTCGGGGGGTCCCTTCAATCAGCCCCAGCATTTT
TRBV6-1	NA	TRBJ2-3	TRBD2	CASKTSGGTDTQYF	TGTGCCAGCAAAACTAGCGGGGGGACAGATACGCAGTATTTT
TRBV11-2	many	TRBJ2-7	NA	CASSLEDRTDYEQYF	TGTGCCAGCAGCTTAGAGGACAGAACAGACTACGAGCAGTACTTC
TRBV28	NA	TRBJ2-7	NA	CASSFRLYEQYF	TGTGCCAGCAGTTTTCGTCTATACGAGCAGTACTTC
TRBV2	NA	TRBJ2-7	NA	CASIVGGTYEQYF	TGTGCCAGCATAGTAGGGGGGACCTACGAGCAGTACTTC
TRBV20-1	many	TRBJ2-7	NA	CSAKIIGEQYF	TGCAGTGCTAAAATAATCGGCGAGCAGTACTTC
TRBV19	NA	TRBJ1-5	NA	CASSRGSAQPQHF	TGTGCCAGTAGTCGGGGTTCTGCTCAGCCCCAGCATTTT
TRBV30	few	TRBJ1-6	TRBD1	CAWCTGTGDRSPLHF	TGTGCCTGGTGTACCGGGACAGGGGACCGATCACCCCTCCACTTT
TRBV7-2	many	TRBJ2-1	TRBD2	CASSLMLAGGQYEQFF	TGTGCCAGCAGCTTAATGCTAGCGGGGGGGCAGTATGAGCAGTTCTTC
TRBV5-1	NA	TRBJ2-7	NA	CASSLGPPGSYEQYF	TGCGCCAGCAGCTTGGGGCCCCCCGGCTCCTACGAGCAGTACTTC
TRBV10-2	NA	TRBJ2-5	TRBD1	CASSESTGGGRETQYF	TGCGCCAGCAGTGAGTCGACAGGGGGGGGTCGGGAGACCCAGTACTTC
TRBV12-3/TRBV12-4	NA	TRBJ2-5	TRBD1	CAGSRTGQGETQYF	TGTGCCGGCAGCCGCACCGGACAGGGAGAGACCCAGTACTTC
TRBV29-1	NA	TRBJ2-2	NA	CSVDRAGELFF	TGCAGCGTTGACCGAGCCGGGGAGCTGTTTTTT
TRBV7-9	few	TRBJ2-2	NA	CASSPGRTSNTGELFF	TGTGCCAGCAGCCCAGGACGGACTTCGAACACCGGGGAGCTGTTTTTT
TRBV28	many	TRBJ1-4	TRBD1	CASSFPTAMTGFREKLFF	TGTGCCAGCAGTTTCCCCACGGCGATGACAGGGTTTAGAGAAAAACTGTTTTTT
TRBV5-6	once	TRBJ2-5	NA	CASSLTEATQYF	TGTGCCAGCAGCTTGACGGAGGCGACCCAGTACTTC
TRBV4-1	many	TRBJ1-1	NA	CASSQANTEAFF	TGCGCCAGCAGCCAGGCGAACACTGAAGCTTTCTTT
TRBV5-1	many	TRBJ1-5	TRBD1	CASSAWTGRDQPQHF	TGCGCCAGCAGCGCTTGGACAGGGCGGGACCAGCCCCAGCATTTT
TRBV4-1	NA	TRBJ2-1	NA	CASSPKGDEQFF	TGCGCCAGCAGCCCCAAGGGGGATGAGCAGTTCTTC
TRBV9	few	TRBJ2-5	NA	CASSVDMETQYF	TGTGCCAGCAGCGTAGATATGGAGACCCAGTACTTC
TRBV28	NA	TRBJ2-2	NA	CASTPANGGGELFF	TGTGCCAGCACCCCTGCGAACGGGGGCGGGGAGCTGTTTTTT
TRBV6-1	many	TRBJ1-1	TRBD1	CASTQTGGTEAFF	TGTGCCAGCACTCAGACAGGGGGCACTGAAGCTTTCTTT
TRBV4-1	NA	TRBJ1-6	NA	CASSQRQTGGNSPLHF	TGCGCCAGCAGCCAACGCCAGACGGGGGGCAATTCACCCCTCCACTTT
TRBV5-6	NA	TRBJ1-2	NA	CASSYSWSRGYTF	TGTGCCAGCAGCTATTCTTGGTCACGTGGCTACACCTTC
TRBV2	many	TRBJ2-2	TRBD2	CASSAIAGGSTGELFF	TGTGCCAGCAGTGCGATAGCGGGGGGTAGCACCGGGGAGCTGTTTTTT
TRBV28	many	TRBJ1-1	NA	CASSFGGGATEAFF	TGTGCCAGCAGTTTTGGAGGGGGGGCAACTGAAGCTTTCTTT
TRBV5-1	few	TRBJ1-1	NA	CASSLAPGVSVEAFF	TGCGCCAGCAGCTTGGCTCCTGGGGTTAGCGTTGAAGCTTTCTTT
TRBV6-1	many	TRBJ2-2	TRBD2	CASTLSGGASGELFF	TGTGCCAGCACTCTTAGCGGGGGGGCAAGCGGGGAGCTGTTTTTT
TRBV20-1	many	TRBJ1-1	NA	CSAWHTGNTEAFF	TGCAGTGCTTGGCATACAGGGAACACTGAAGCTTTCTTT
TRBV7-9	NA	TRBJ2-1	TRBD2	CASSLFSGGPPDNEQFF	TGTGCCAGCAGCTTATTTAGCGGGGGACCTCCTGACAATGAGCAGTTCTTC
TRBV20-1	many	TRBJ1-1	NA	CSAGIYGGAEAFF	TGCAGTGCCGGAATCTACGGGGGAGCTGAAGCTTTCTTT
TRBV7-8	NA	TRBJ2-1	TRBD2	CASSLDPSGGSSYNEQFF	TGTGCCAGCAGCTTAGACCCTAGCGGGGGATCCTCCTACAATGAGCAGTTCTTC